Listed below are T cell receptor beta chains from one sample, sequenced in a study of spatial heterogeneity in lung cancer. MiXCR, applied by TCRdb to the 5' RACE reads, yields one record per CDR3 protein. The sample carries over 5,500 distinct CDR3 sequences, roughly a tenth recorded once. This specimen was lung tumor tissue, taken at surgery. The receptors stem from a female donor with early-stage non-small cell lung cancer. Each CDR3 is given with its conserved first and last residue. The order of the fields is CDR3 protein, J gene, V gene.

CSGGQGAMGLNTEAFF,TRBJ1-1,TRBV29-1
CAISEFEGARSNQPQHF,TRBJ1-5,TRBV10-3
CASSVAGQSYEQYF,TRBJ2-7,TRBV9
CASRTGQDYGYTF,TRBJ1-2,TRBV27
CASNREDRGNEQYF,TRBJ2-7,TRBV28
CSAIPPLASGTNTGELFF,TRBJ2-2,TRBV20-1
CSARISSGTDTQYF,TRBJ2-3,TRBV20-1
CSARPGQASTEAFF,TRBJ1-1,TRBV20-1
CSADTLAKNIQYF,TRBJ2-4,TRBV20-1
CASTLGGSKLFF,TRBJ1-4,TRBV12-3/TRBV12-4
CASSLRQGAFF,TRBJ1-1,TRBV7-2
CASSLGTGAGGYTF,TRBJ1-2,TRBV12-3/TRBV12-4
CASSSQWLAGGNTGELFF,TRBJ2-2,TRBV27
CASSQGWTSGIAKNIQYF,TRBJ2-4,TRBV4-1
CASTLGVNTGELFF,TRBJ2-2,TRBV2
CASSLGVKQPQHF,TRBJ1-5,TRBV7-2
CASSLFLAGTPDTQYF,TRBJ2-3,TRBV5-4
CASSSGLAGAQNIQYF,TRBJ2-4,TRBV7-7
CASRAADRFNTEAFF,TRBJ1-1,TRBV7-9
CSARGGTEYEKLFF,TRBJ1-4,TRBV20-1
CASSLWGRDTMFF,TRBJ1-4,TRBV4-3
CASSSRGVTDTQYF,TRBJ2-3,TRBV11-2
CASSYSRGQGNTGELFF,TRBJ2-2,TRBV6-2/TRBV6-3
CASSSRRLAGGFTDTQYF,TRBJ2-3,TRBV27
CSTSGGPYGYTF,TRBJ1-2,TRBV20-1
CSATDRGHWGGYTF,TRBJ1-2,TRBV20-1
CASSPDLRGRNYGYTF,TRBJ1-2,TRBV5-5
CASSLRVQAADTQYF,TRBJ2-3,TRBV5-1
CASSLGLAGNEQFF,TRBJ2-1,TRBV3-1
CASSHPTGGDQPQHF,TRBJ1-5,TRBV16
CSAPGLAGGTKNIQYF,TRBJ2-4,TRBV20-1
CVSSPRPGLAGGFLYEQYF,TRBJ2-7,TRBV9
CASSSPRSTDTQYF,TRBJ2-3,TRBV6-5
CASSLKLQINTEAFF,TRBJ1-1,TRBV11-2
CASSFVAGGREETQYF,TRBJ2-5,TRBV7-2
CASSYSKGGSLDTQYF,TRBJ2-3,TRBV7-8
CASSLGWLAGGPRTDTQYF,TRBJ2-3,TRBV27